What follows is one T cell receptor (beta chain) and its context. Its specificity is not known. The data were obtained in a study of PD-1 blockade in classical Hodgkin lymphoma. Documented time point: newly diagnosed, previously untreated cHL patient sample. Thawed PBMCs were subjected to magnetic negative selection, which yielded isolated CD8+ T cells. In germline, CDR1 is LGHNA, CDR2 YNFKEQ. V was trimmed by 6 bases and J by 5 bases, leaving 6 bases between them. The CDR3 runs 11 residues. Overall study findings and caveats: No one has yet defined what causes the repertoire differences, which may be disease activity or prior therapy.

Assay used: immunoSEQ multiplex PCR; TCRdb lists only in-frame clones, some missing. Of almost 9,500 clones listed, 75% to 95% are singletons. Specimen: CD8+ T cells from blood. The chain is built from TRBV4-2 and TRBJ2-3; D call uncertain. The source of this sequence is a human donor with classical Hodgkin lymphoma. This chain's CDR3 is CASRDGDTQYF. In DNA form, the CDR3 reads TGTGCCAGCAGAGACGGAGATACGCAGTATTTT.